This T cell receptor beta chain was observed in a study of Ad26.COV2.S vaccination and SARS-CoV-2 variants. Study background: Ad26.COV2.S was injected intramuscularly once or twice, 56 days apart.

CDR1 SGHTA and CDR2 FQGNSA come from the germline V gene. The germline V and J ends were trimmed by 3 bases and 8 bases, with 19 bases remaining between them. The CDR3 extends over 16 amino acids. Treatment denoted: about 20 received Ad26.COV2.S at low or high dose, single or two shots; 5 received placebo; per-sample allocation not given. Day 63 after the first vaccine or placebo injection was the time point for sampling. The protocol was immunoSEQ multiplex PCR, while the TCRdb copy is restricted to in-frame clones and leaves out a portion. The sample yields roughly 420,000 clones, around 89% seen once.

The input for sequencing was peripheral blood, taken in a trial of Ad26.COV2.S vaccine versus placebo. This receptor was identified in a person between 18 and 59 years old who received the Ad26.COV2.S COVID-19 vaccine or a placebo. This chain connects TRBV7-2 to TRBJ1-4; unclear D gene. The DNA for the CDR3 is TGTGCCAGCAGCTTTGGCCGGCCTGCGGATGGGGAAAAACTGTTTTTT. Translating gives CASSFGRPADGEKLFF.